This T cell receptor beta chain emerged from a study of blood T cell repertoires in COVID-19. Repertoires were generated with immunoSEQ multiplex PCR, while TCRdb's copy carries only in-frame clones and drops some. Counted here are 120,000 or so clones, roughly four fifths occurring once; the ten biggest clones make up approximately 4.5%. The CDR3 covers 15 residues. Per the germline V gene, CDR1 is SGHTA and CDR2 is FQGNSA. After removal of 1 base from V and 5 bases from J, the junction contained 5 bases not matched to a gene. The J gene is TRBJ1-1, the V gene TRBV7-2; 9 nucleotides align to TRBD1. This TCR was sampled from a woman in her seventies with acute or convalescent COVID-19. Sequenced material: peripheral blood. The CDR3 DNA follows: TGTGCCAGCAGCTTAGGAAACAGGGGGCGAACTGAAGCTTTCTTT. It specifies CASSLGNRGRTEAFF. The variable domain in full, completed from reference TRBV7-2 and TRBJ1-1, reads GAGVSQSPSNKVTEKGKDVELRCDPISGHTALYWYRQSLGQGLEFLIYFQGNSAPDKSGLPSDRFSAERTGGSVSTLTIQRTQQEDSAVYLCASSLGNRGRTEAFFGQGTRLTVV.